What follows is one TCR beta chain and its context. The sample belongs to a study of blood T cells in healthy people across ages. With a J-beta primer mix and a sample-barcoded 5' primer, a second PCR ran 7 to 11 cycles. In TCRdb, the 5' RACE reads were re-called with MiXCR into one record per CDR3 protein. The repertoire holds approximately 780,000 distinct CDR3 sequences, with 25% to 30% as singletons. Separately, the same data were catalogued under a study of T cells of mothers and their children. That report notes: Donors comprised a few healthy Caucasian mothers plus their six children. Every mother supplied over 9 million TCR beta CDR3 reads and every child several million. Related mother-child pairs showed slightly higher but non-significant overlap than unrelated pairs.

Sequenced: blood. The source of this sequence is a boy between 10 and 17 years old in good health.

This chain's CDR3 is CASSSGPGGTNEKLFF. In nucleotides, the CDR3 is TGCGCCAGCAGCTCGGGTCCAGGGGGAACTAATGAAAAACTGTTTTTT. The chain uses TRBV5-1 and TRBJ1-4, with TRBD1 matching 7 bases. V lost 3 bases, J lost 1 base, and 6 bases stayed unmatched. Per the germline V gene, CDR1 is SGHRS and CDR2 is YFSETQ. The CDR3 sequence is 16 residues long.